These 15 T cell receptor beta chains share one sample of origin, sequenced in a study of blood T cell repertoires in COVID-19. Here immunoSEQ multiplex PCR was the method, and the copy in TCRdb shows in-frame clones only, minus some. This sample has about 77,000 clones, with 80% found just once. Material: peripheral blood. The receptors originated from a woman between 65 and 79 years old with acute or convalescent COVID-19.

This chain links TRBV5-6 with TRBJ1-1; the D is unclear. Per the germline V gene, CDR1 is SGHDT and CDR2 is YYEEEE. This CDR3 has 14 amino acids. The ends were cut back, 0 bases at V and 1 base at J, with 7 bases in the middle. The CDR3 DNA sequence: TGTGCCAGCAGCTTGGGAGGGCGGAACACTGAAGCTTTCTTT. It yields the protein CASSLGGRNTEAFF.

This clone was detected a few times. The V and J genes are TRBV4-2 and TRBJ1-2, with unresolved D. Trimming shortened V by 4 bases and J by 0 bases, and 3 bases separated the two germline ends. The CDR3 contains 12 residues. Germline values: CDR1 LGHNA, CDR2 YNFKEQ. The CDR3 region has the DNA TGTGCCAGCAGCCCAGCTAACTATGGCTACACCTTC. Translating it yields CASSPANYGYTF.

The V gene is TRBV12-3 or TRBV12-4, the J gene TRBJ1-6; no clear D gene. Trimming took off 1 base at V and 10 bases at J, with 5 bases between the two ends. The CDR3 totals 12 residues. The CDR3 protein is CASSLGSSPLHF. As DNA, the CDR3 is TGTGCCAGCAGTTTAGGGAGCTCACCCCTCCACTTT.

The sample holds one count of this clone. This chain connects TRBV5-6 to TRBJ2-3; 7 positions agree with TRBD2. CDR3 length: 13 amino acids. The V gene's germline CDR1 is SGHDT and CDR2 YYEEEE. Trimming took 5 bases from V and 7 from J; bases not matched to a gene: 7. The CDR3 DNA reads TGTGCCAGCAGGGGGACTAAGCCTTATACGCAGTATTTT. Its translation is CASRGTKPYTQYF.

The chain is built from TRBV5-1 and TRBJ2-5; possible D gene TRBD2, 6 bases. This CDR3 contains 14 residues. The germline gives CDR1 SGHRS, CDR2 YFSETQ. V lost 4 bases and J 3 bases, leaving 13 bases between the germline ends. The CDR3 reads CASSPGGSEETQYF. CDR3 coding DNA: TGCGCCAGCAGCCCCGGAGGGTCAGAAGAGACCCAGTACTTC. Looking up the rest from reference TRBV5-1 and TRBJ2-5 gives the full variable domain: KAGVTQTPRYLIKTRGQQVTLSCSPISGHRSVSWYQQTPGQGLQFLFEYFSETQRNKGNFPGRFSGRQFSNSRSEMNVSTLELGDSALYLCASSPGGSEETQYFGPGTRLLVL.

J is TRBJ1-2 and V is TRBV7-3; D is possibly TRBD1 (5 bases). Germline V gives CDR1 SGHTA, CDR2 FQGTGA. This CDR3 is built from 13 residues. V dropped 5 bases and J dropped 8 bases, with 15 bases sitting between them. CDR3 sequence: CASSQLGREGYTF. The CDR3 region has the DNA TGTGCCAGCAGCCAACTGGGCAGGGAAGGCTACACCTTC.

This CDR3 reads CASSYLAGVLYEQYF. CDR3 DNA sequence: TGTGCCAGCAGCTACCTAGCGGGCGTACTCTACGAGCAGTACTTC. V and J are TRBV7-2 and TRBJ2-7, with TRBD2 identical over 8 bases. The trim removed 4 bases at V and 3 bases at J, leaving 8 bases unmatched. This CDR3 comprises 15 residues. Germline CDR1 reads SGHTA; CDR2 reads FQGNSA.

This chain connects TRBV19 to TRBJ1-1, with TRBD1 as a possible D gene (6 bases). The germline V gene has CDR1 LNHDA and CDR2 SQIVND (reference sequence). The CDR3 sequence is 15 residues long. V was cut by 5 bases and J by 4 bases, with 17 bases left in between. CDR3 sequence (DNA): TGTGCCAGTAGTTGGGGACACACGGGGGGCACTGAAGCTTTCTTT. This encodes CASSWGHTGGTEAFF.

This clone was detected only a few times. The rearrangement uses TRBV13 and TRBJ1-1; D unclear. The CDR3 is made up of 14 amino acids. Trimming took 1 base from V and 3 from J, leaving 9 bases between them. Germline V CDR1 and CDR2: PRHDT, FYEKMQ (reference sequence). The DNA for the CDR3 is TGTGCCAGCAGCTTAGAGAGGGTTTACACTGAAGCTTTCTTT. Its protein product is CASSLERVYTEAFF.

The V and J genes are TRBV2 and TRBJ2-2, with D perhaps TRBD1 (6 bases). The V gene lost 6 bases and the J gene lost 2 bases, with 13 bases spanning the gap. Per the germline V gene, CDR1 is SNHLY and CDR2 is FYNNEI. This CDR3 region has 15 residues. The CDR3 spells CASSLQGPNTGELFF. DNA for the CDR3: TGTGCCAGCAGCCTACAGGGTCCCAACACCGGGGAGCTGTTTTTT.

J is TRBJ2-1 and V is TRBV19; D unresolved. Germline CDR1 LNHDA, CDR2 SQIVND (reference sequence). Trimming pared 2 bases from V and 5 bases from J, leaving 13 bases between. The length of the CDR3 is 15 residues. CDR3 loop: CASSIPRQVDNEQFF. CDR3 DNA sequence: TGTGCCAGTAGTATACCCCGGCAGGTCGACAATGAGCAGTTCTTC.

This rearrangement joins TRBV6-2 or TRBV6-3 to TRBJ1-5; unclear D gene. Germline CDR1 MNHEY, CDR2 SVGEGT. V lost 4 bases and J 5 bases, leaving 12 bases between the germline ends. The CDR3 contains 14 residues. CDR3 sequence reads: CASSSLRRDQPQHF. The CDR3 nucleotides are TGTGCCAGCAGTTCCCTACGGAGGGATCAGCCCCAGCATTTT.

The chain carries TRBV5-6 and TRBJ1-2, with 7 nucleotides matching TRBD1. There are 14 residues in the CDR3. The V gene end was trimmed by 2 bases and the J gene end by 4 bases; junction bases not matched to a gene: 5. Germline CDR1 reads SGHDT; CDR2 reads YYEEEE. The CDR3 here is CASSFWGQLYGYTF. CDR3 nucleotides: TGTGCCAGCAGCTTTTGGGGACAGCTCTATGGCTACACCTTC.

This chain links TRBV13 with TRBJ1-2; a possible D gene is TRBD1 (6 bases). Looked up from germline, CDR1 is PRHDT and CDR2 is FYEKMQ (reference sequence). The V gene lost 4 bases and the J gene lost 7 bases, with 13 bases spanning the gap. This CDR3 contains 13 residues. This CDR3 is CASSSSGVSGYTF. Here the CDR3 DNA reads TGTGCCAGCAGCTCATCAGGGGTTTCTGGCTACACCTTC.

V and J are TRBV19 and TRBJ2-1; 11 positions agree with TRBD2. V lost 5 bases to trimming and J lost 5 bases; unmatched junction nucleotides: 8. The CDR3 is 16 amino acids. Germline assignment: CDR1 LNHDA and CDR2 SQIVND (reference sequence). CDR3 protein: CASSLGGTSGNNEQFF. The CDR3 region has the DNA TGTGCCAGTAGTCTAGGCGGGACTAGCGGAAACAATGAGCAGTTCTTC.